The sequence of this T cell receptor beta chain was determined in a study of cytomegalovirus exposure and HLA in healthy donors. Both 60 Vbeta primers and 13 Jbeta primers went into the PCR. Some clones are missing from TCRdb's copy, which holds only in-frame ones; the method was immunoSEQ multiplex PCR. The repertoire holds more than 130,000 clones, with 70% to 80% as singletons. Looked up from germline, CDR1 is MGHRA and CDR2 is YSYEKL. V lost 3 bases to trimming and J lost 4 bases, with 15 bases between them. CDR3 size: 15 residues. The sample comprised PBMCs. The gene calls are TRBV4-1 and TRBJ1-1; tentatively, D is TRBD1 (6 bases). The receptor was derived from a man aged 18-30 years in good health and CMV-seronegative. CDR3 nucleotide sequence: TGCGCCAGCAGCCACTCACAGGGTAGTCGCACTGAAGCTTTCTTT. It yields the protein CASSHSQGSRTEAFF.